The rows below give T cell receptor beta chains drawn from one sample of a study of blood T cell repertoires in COVID-19. TCRdb keeps only in-frame clones here, not all; method: immunoSEQ multiplex PCR. The data show 150,000 to 200,000 clones, around 80% seen once. Sequenced material: PBMCs or T cells enriched from blood (not recorded which). All receptors derive from a man in his 70s who had been exposed to COVID-19. Both conserved end residues are part of each CDR3. The D gene is left open where the match is weak. A clone size is listed for some rows: how often the clone was seen (once, few, many), or a class if it is expanded.

j_gene: TRBJ2-2
abundance: .
v_gene: TRBV4-3
d_gene: .
CDR3nt: TGCGCCAGCAGCCAAGTAGGGGTTCTAACCGGGGAGCTGTTTTTT
CDR3aa: CASSQVGVLTGELFF

j_gene: TRBJ2-3
abundance: .
v_gene: TRBV4-1
d_gene: .
CDR3nt: TGCGCCAGCAGCCGCACCAGGGAGGCAGATACGCAGTATTTT
CDR3aa: CASSRTREADTQYF

j_gene: TRBJ2-1
abundance: .
v_gene: TRBV19
d_gene: TRBD1
CDR3nt: TGTGCCTGCAAACAGGGGAGCGATGAGCAGTTCTTC
CDR3aa: CACKQGSDEQFF

j_gene: TRBJ1-1
abundance: .
v_gene: TRBV2
d_gene: TRBD1
CDR3nt: TGTGCCAGCAGTGAACAGGACAGGACTGGAGCTTTCTTT
CDR3aa: CASSEQDRTGAFF

j_gene: TRBJ1-1
abundance: few
v_gene: TRBV28
d_gene: .
CDR3nt: TGTGGGCGGGTCGATGAAGCTTTCTTT
CDR3aa: CGRVDEAFF

j_gene: TRBJ1-6
abundance: .
v_gene: TRBV6-2/TRBV6-3
d_gene: .
CDR3nt: TGTGCCAGCAGTTACCTGGGGGCTCAGCAGTTGGTCCTCCACTTT
CDR3aa: CASSYLGAQQLVLHF

j_gene: TRBJ1-5
abundance: .
v_gene: TRBV19
d_gene: TRBD1
CDR3nt: TGTGCCAGTAGTACCACCGGGACAGGGCGTAATCAGCCCCAGCATTTT
CDR3aa: CASSTTGTGRNQPQHF

j_gene: TRBJ1-6
abundance: few
v_gene: TRBV6-5
d_gene: .
CDR3nt: TGTGCCAGCAGTTACGGGAGATCTAATTCACCCCTCCACTTT
CDR3aa: CASSYGRSNSPLHF

j_gene: TRBJ1-1
abundance: .
v_gene: TRBV7-2
d_gene: .
CDR3nt: TGTGCCAGCAGCTTGCACAGAAACACTGAAGCTTTCTTT
CDR3aa: CASSLHRNTEAFF

j_gene: TRBJ1-5
abundance: .
v_gene: TRBV5-8
d_gene: TRBD1
CDR3nt: TGTGCCAGCAGCTTACTGACAGGGGACCAGCCCCAGCATTTT
CDR3aa: CASSLLTGDQPQHF

j_gene: TRBJ1-1
abundance: .
v_gene: TRBV9
d_gene: .
CDR3nt: TGTGCCAGCAGCGTAGGTAATAGGAACACTGAAGCTTTCTTT
CDR3aa: CASSVGNRNTEAFF